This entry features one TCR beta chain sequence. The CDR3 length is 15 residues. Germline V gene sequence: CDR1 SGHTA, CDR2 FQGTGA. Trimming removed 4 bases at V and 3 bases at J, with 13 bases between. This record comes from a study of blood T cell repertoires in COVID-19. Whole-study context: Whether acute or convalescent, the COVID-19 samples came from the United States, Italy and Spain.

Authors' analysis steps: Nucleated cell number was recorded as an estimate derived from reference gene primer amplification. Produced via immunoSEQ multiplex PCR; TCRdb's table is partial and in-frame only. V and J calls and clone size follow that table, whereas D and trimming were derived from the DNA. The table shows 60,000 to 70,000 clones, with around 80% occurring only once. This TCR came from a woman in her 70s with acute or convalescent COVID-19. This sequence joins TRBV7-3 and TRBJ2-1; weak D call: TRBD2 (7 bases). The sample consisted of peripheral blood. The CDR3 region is CASSWGGGGYNEQFF. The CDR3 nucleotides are TGTGCCAGCAGCTGGGGCGGGGGCGGCTACAATGAGCAGTTCTTC.